These T cell receptor beta chains were read from a single sample in a study of shared clonotypes between healthy human individuals. Sequenced by immunoSEQ multiplex PCR; TCRdb stores in-frame clones only, minus some. The table shows about 600,000 clones, with just under 97% occurring only once. The sample taken for sequencing was naive CD8+ T cells sorted from blood. The receptor set was obtained from a woman under 40 in good health. The CDR3 runs from the conserved cysteine through the conserved F or W. The D gene is left open where the match is weak. Clone sizes are given selectively: once, few, many, or a class where the clone is expanded.

V gene	D gene	clone size	J gene	CDR3 DNA	CDR3 protein
TRBV28	-	-	TRBJ1-1	TGTGCCAGCAGTTTTACAGGTGAAGCTTTCTTT	CASSFTGEAFF
TRBV7-9	-	-	TRBJ2-3	TGTGCCAGCAGCTTAGCGGGAGGTGTGGCAGATACGCAGTATTTT	CASSLAGGVADTQYF
TRBV10-2	-	-	TRBJ2-7	TGCGCCAGCAGTGAGGCAAGTTCCTACGAGCAGTACTTC	CASSEASSYEQYF
TRBV13	-	-	TRBJ1-3	TGTGCCAGCACCGTCCAAGGAATGTCGGTTAACTCTGGAAACACCATATATTTT	CASTVQGMSVNSGNTIYF
TRBV27	TRBD1	-	TRBJ2-7	TGTGCCAGCAGTTTCCCAGGGGGAGACTCCTACGAGCAGTACTTC	CASSFPGGDSYEQYF
TRBV13	TRBD2	-	TRBJ2-1	TGTGCCAGCAGTGGACCCGCGGGGGAGATCTCCTACAATGAGCAGTTCTTC	CASSGPAGEISYNEQFF
TRBV5-1	TRBD2	-	TRBJ2-3	TGCGCCAGCAGCTACGGAGCGGGAGGCACAGATACGCAGTATTTT	CASSYGAGGTDTQYF
TRBV10-3	-	-	TRBJ1-5	TGTGCCATCAGTCTCGGGGCGGGCCAGCCCCAGCATTTT	CAISLGAGQPQHF
TRBV9	-	-	TRBJ2-5	TGTGCCAGCAGCGTAGTAGGAAACCAAGAGACCCAGTACTTC	CASSVVGNQETQYF
TRBV16	-	-	TRBJ2-1	TGTGCCAGCAGTGAACCATTGGGGGGTGAATGGGAGCAGTTCTTC	CASSEPLGGEWEQFF
TRBV28	-	-	TRBJ2-7	TGTGCCAGCAGTTTGGTCCCCTACGAGCAGTACTTC	CASSLVPYEQYF
TRBV28	TRBD2	-	TRBJ2-7	TGTGCCAGCAGTCCCTATTGGGAGGGCGACGAGCAGTACTTC	CASSPYWEGDEQYF
TRBV7-9	-	-	TRBJ1-4	TGTGCCAGCAGCCCGGGGAGAGGTGGGGCTGAAAAACTGTTTTTT	CASSPGRGGAEKLFF
TRBV6-6	-	-	TRBJ1-1	TGTGCCAGCAGTTACTCGAGCGAGTACACTGAAGCTTTCTTT	CASSYSSEYTEAFF
TRBV7-9	-	-	TRBJ2-3	TGTGCCAGCGTTCGGTCGTGGGATACGCAGTATTTT	CASVRSWDTQYF
TRBV10-1	-	-	TRBJ2-7	TGCGCCAGCACATCTGATCAGGGGTGGAGGGAGTCCTACGAGCAGTACTTC	CASTSDQGWRESYEQYF
TRBV6-1	-	once	TRBJ1-5	TGTGCCAGCAGTGAAGGCTATAGCAATCAGCCCCAGCATTTT	CASSEGYSNQPQHF
TRBV7-9	-	-	TRBJ2-2	TGTGCCAGCAGCTTAGGCCCCTACGAGGGCACCGGGGAGCTGTTTTTT	CASSLGPYEGTGELFF
TRBV29-1	-	-	TRBJ1-1	TGCAGTGGGGGAAGGGGCGAGGGTGAAGCTTTCTTT	CSGGRGEGEAFF
TRBV29-1	-	-	TRBJ2-1	TGCAGCGTTGAAGTGAACGGTGAGCAGTTCTTC	CSVEVNGEQFF
TRBV9	-	-	TRBJ1-3	TGTGCCAGCAGCGCCGACGACGGAAACACCATATATTTT	CASSADDGNTIYF
TRBV27	-	-	TRBJ2-4	TGTGCCAGCAGTGGGCCGAAAAACATTCAGTACTTC	CASSGPKNIQYF
TRBV11-2	-	once	TRBJ2-7	TGTGCCAGCAGCTTATCGTCAGGGGATACCTACGAGCAGTACTTC	CASSLSSGDTYEQYF
TRBV7-9	TRBD1	-	TRBJ2-2	TGTGCCAGCAGCCTGGGACAGGGGTCGTACACCGGGGAGCTGTTTTTT	CASSLGQGSYTGELFF
TRBV30	-	-	TRBJ2-1	TGTGCCTGGAGCCGGGACCATCACAATGAGCAGTTCTTC	CAWSRDHHNEQFF
TRBV19	-	-	TRBJ2-2	TGTGCCAGTAGTATAAAGGGGAGTAGCGGCCGGGGCACCGGGGAGCTGTTTTTT	CASSIKGSSGRGTGELFF
TRBV23-1	TRBD2	-	TRBJ2-1	TGCGCCAGCAGTCAATCGAGGGTAGCGGGATTAAATGAGCAGTTCTTC	CASSQSRVAGLNEQFF
TRBV5-4	-	-	TRBJ2-1	TGTGCCAGCAGCTTCTCTAGCAATGAGCAGTTCTTC	CASSFSSNEQFF
TRBV5-4	TRBD2	-	TRBJ2-7	TGTGCCAGCAGCTTGGGTCTAGCGGAGACAACATACGAGCAGTACTTC	CASSLGLAETTYEQYF
TRBV9	-	-	TRBJ1-2	TGTGCCAGCAGCCCTTCCCGGTCAAACTATGGCTACACCTTC	CASSPSRSNYGYTF
TRBV27	-	-	TRBJ2-7	TGTGCCAGCAGTTCCCGGGACAAGTCCTACGAGCAGTACTTC	CASSSRDKSYEQYF
TRBV6-5	-	-	TRBJ1-5	TGTGCCAGCAGTTCGACAGAGCGTTATAGCAATCAGCCCCAGCATTTT	CASSSTERYSNQPQHF
TRBV19	-	-	TRBJ1-6	TGTGCCAGTAGTCTCCGAGTTGGGGAATCATATAATTCACCCCTCCACTTT	CASSLRVGESYNSPLHF
TRBV5-1	TRBD1	-	TRBJ2-3	TGCGCCAGCAGCACCGGGACAGGGGGAACAGATACGCAGTATTTT	CASSTGTGGTDTQYF
TRBV11-2	-	once	TRBJ2-1	TGTGCCAGCAGCTTAGTAGGAGGCGAGCAGTTCTTC	CASSLVGGEQFF
TRBV28	-	-	TRBJ2-4	TGTGCCAGCAGTTTAGGGGGTGACATTCAGTACTTC	CASSLGGDIQYF
TRBV5-3	-	-	TRBJ1-4	TGTGCCAGAAGCCCCTTAGGTCCGGGGAAACTGTTTTTT	CARSPLGPGKLFF
TRBV28	TRBD1	-	TRBJ1-5	TGTGCCACAGGACAGGCGGGAGGGCCCCAGCATTTT	CATGQAGGPQHF
TRBV27	TRBD1	-	TRBJ1-6	TGTGCCAGCAGTTACAGGGGGCCAGGTTCACCCCTCCACTTT	CASSYRGPGSPLHF
TRBV7-2	TRBD2	-	TRBJ2-3	TGTGCCAGCAGCTTTGGGGGACTAACCACAGATACGCAGTATTTT	CASSFGGLTTDTQYF
TRBV30	-	once	TRBJ2-2	TGTGCCTGGAAACCCGGGGAGCTGTTTTTT	CAWKPGELFF
TRBV30	-	-	TRBJ2-5	TGTGCCTGGAGTGTTTGGGCCAAAAGACAAGAGACCCAGTACTTC	CAWSVWAKRQETQYF
TRBV4-1	TRBD2	-	TRBJ2-1	TGCGCCAGCAGCCAAACGGCTCGGACTAGCGCCGAGGATGAGCAGTTCTTC	CASSQTARTSAEDEQFF
TRBV4-2	-	-	TRBJ2-7	TGTGCCAGCAGCCAAGGGGCCCTCTCCTACGAGCAGTACTTC	CASSQGALSYEQYF
TRBV5-6	-	once	TRBJ1-3	TGTGCCAGCAGCTTGCAGGGTAGTCCTGGAAACACCATATATTTT	CASSLQGSPGNTIYF
TRBV4-1	-	-	TRBJ2-1	TGCGCCAGCAGCCAAGATTTTTCAGGGGCTGTTTACAATGAGCAGTTCTTC	CASSQDFSGAVYNEQFF
TRBV6-4	-	-	TRBJ2-1	TGTGCCAGCAGTGACTCGAATGGGTTCTACAATGAGCAGTTCTTC	CASSDSNGFYNEQFF
TRBV10-2	TRBD2	-	TRBJ2-5	TGCGCCAGCAGTGAGCGGACTAGCGGGCTGGAGACCCAGTACTTC	CASSERTSGLETQYF
TRBV5-6	-	-	TRBJ1-1	TGTGCCAGCAGCTTCAGGGTAATGAACACTGAAGCTTTCTTT	CASSFRVMNTEAFF
TRBV27	-	-	TRBJ2-2	TGTGCCTCACGAGCGGTTTACACCGGGGAGCTGTTTTTT	CASRAVYTGELFF
TRBV5-1	-	-	TRBJ2-7	TGCGCCAGCAGCCCCGACGCTTCCTACGAGCAGTACTTC	CASSPDASYEQYF
TRBV6-1	-	once	TRBJ2-7	TGTGCCAGCAGTGAGATCCAAGGGTACGAGCAGTACTTC	CASSEIQGYEQYF
TRBV5-6	TRBD1	-	TRBJ2-7	TGTGCCAGCAGCTTCGGACAGGGGTTTTCCTACGAGCAGTACTTC	CASSFGQGFSYEQYF
TRBV27	TRBD1	-	TRBJ2-1	TGTGCCAGCCAGACAGGGGTTAATGAGCAGTTCTTC	CASQTGVNEQFF